This passage covers 4 T cell receptor beta chains from one sample sequenced in a study of low-dose radiotherapy and immunotherapy resistance in tumors. First-strand cDNA used TRAV- and TRBV-specific primers, covering alpha and beta chains. The PCR that amplified TCRs ran for 20 to 25 cycles, relying on a constant-region primer and a V-primer adapter. TCRdb ran MiXCR on the reads and lists one entry per CDR3 protein. The data contain around 9,000 distinct CDR3 sequences, roughly two thirds of them singletons. The source of these receptors is a human donor with advanced metastatic prostate, ovarian, gallbladder or colorectal cancer (not recorded which). This table probably holds off-target reads from a library built for another chain.

This clonotype showed up just once. The V call is TRBV3-1, the J call TRBJ2-2, with D perhaps TRBD1 (5 bases). The germline V gene encodes CDR1 LGHDT and CDR2 YNNKEL (reference sequence). V lost 4 bases, J lost 4 bases, and 13 bases lay in between. The length of the CDR3 is 15 residues. The CDR3 coding sequence is TGTGCCAGCAGCCCCTTAGGGGATATCACCGGGGAGCTGTTTTTT. Protein: CASSPLGDITGELFF.

The chain uses TRBV18 and TRBJ2-7; D remains unclear. CDR3 length: 12 residues. Germline-derived CDR1 and CDR2 are KGHSH and LQKENI. The ends were cut back, 6 bases at V and 6 bases at J, with 12 bases in the middle. The CDR3: CASSREPGEQYF. In nucleotides, the CDR3 is TGTGCCAGCTCCCGAGAGCCTGGCGAGCAGTACTTC.

The chain couples TRBV19 to TRBJ2-7; 7 bases line up with TRBD2. This CDR3 has 13 residues. From germline, CDR1 is LNHDA and CDR2 SQIVND (reference sequence). With 3 bases clipped from V and 4 bases from J, the junction kept 3 bases outside the gene matches. The CDR3 region has the DNA TGTGCCAGTAGTATCACTAGCGCTTACGAGCAGTACTTC. It yields the protein CASSITSAYEQYF.

This clonotype was seen only a few times. This chain connects TRBV28 to TRBJ2-5, with a possible D match to TRBD2 (6 bases). The ends were cut back, 6 bases at V and 1 base at J, with 15 bases in the middle. This CDR3 is built from 15 residues. Germline CDR1 and CDR2: MDHEN and SYDVKM. For the CDR3, the DNA is TGTGCCAGCAGCCTCTCCGTCGGGGGCCAAGAGACCCAGTACTTC. This translates into CASSLSVGGQETQYF.